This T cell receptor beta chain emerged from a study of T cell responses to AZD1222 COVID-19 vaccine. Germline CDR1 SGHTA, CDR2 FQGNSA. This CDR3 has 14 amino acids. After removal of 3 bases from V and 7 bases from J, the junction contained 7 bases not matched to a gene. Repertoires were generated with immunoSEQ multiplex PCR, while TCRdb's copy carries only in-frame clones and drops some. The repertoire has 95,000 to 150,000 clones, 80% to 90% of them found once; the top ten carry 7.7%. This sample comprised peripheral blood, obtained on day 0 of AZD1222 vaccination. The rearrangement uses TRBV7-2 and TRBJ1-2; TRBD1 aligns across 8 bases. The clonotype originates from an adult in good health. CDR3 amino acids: CASSFLTGEVGYTF. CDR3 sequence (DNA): TGTGCCAGCAGCTTCCTGACAGGGGAGGTTGGCTACACCTTC.